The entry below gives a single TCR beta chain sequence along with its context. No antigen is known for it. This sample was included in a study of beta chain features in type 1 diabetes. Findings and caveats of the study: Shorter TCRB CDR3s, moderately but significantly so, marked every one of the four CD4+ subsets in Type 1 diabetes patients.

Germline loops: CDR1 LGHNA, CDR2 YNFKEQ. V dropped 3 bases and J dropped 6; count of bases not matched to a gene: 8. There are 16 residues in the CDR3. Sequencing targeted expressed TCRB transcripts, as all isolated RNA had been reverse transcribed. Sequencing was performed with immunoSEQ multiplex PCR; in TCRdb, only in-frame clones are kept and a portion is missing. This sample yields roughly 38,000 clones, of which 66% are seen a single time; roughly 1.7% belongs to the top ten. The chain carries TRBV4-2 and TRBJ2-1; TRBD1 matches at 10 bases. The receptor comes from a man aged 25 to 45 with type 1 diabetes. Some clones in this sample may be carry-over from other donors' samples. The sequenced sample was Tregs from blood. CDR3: CASSQINRDRGNEQFF. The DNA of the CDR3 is TGTGCCAGCAGCCAGATCAACCGGGACAGGGGCAATGAGCAGTTCTTC.